A selection of T cell receptor beta chains follows, all from one sample in a study of OX40 agonist ivuxolimab in advanced cancers. Profiling relied on immunoSEQ multiplex PCR, and the TCRdb table lists in-frame clones only, not all of them. The sample carries some 69,000 clones, around 87% recorded once. The sequenced sample was CD4+ or CD8+ T cells sorted from blood, obtained in a trial of the OX40 agonist ivuxolimab. The receptors come from an adult with an advanced solid tumor such as melanoma, head and neck, liver or kidney cancer. Each CDR3 is given with its conserved first and last residue. The D gene is left open where the match is weak. Only some rows state a clone size, as once, few, many or a class for expanded clones.

TRBD2	.	TRBV13	TRBJ2-1	TGTGCCAGCAGCCACTATGCTAGCGGAAACAATGAGCAGTTCTTC	CASSHYASGNNEQFF
TRBD2	.	TRBV5-4	TRBJ2-3	TGTGCCAGCAGCAATCGACTAGCGACTAGCACAGATACGCAGTATTTT	CASSNRLATSTDTQYF
.	.	TRBV4-3	TRBJ1-2	TGCGCCAGCAGCCAAGAGGCAGGGGACTATGGCTACACCTTC	CASSQEAGDYGYTF
.	.	TRBV11-2	TRBJ1-1	TGTGCCAGCAGCTTAGATACTGAAGCTTTCTTT	CASSLDTEAFF
.	.	TRBV6-6	TRBJ1-2	TGTGCCAGCAGTCCCCAGGGCACCAACTATGGCTACACCTTC	CASSPQGTNYGYTF
.	few	TRBV18	TRBJ2-5	TGTGCCAGCTCACCGCAAGAGACCCAGTACTTC	CASSPQETQYF
TRBD2	.	TRBV4-1	TRBJ2-7	TGCGCCAGCAGCCAGACCCCTAGCGGGAGAGACTACGAGCAGTACTTC	CASSQTPSGRDYEQYF
TRBD2	.	TRBV7-6	TRBJ2-3	TGTGCCAGCAGCTTGGCTAGCGGTGGCTTTGTAGATACGCAGTATTTT	CASSLASGGFVDTQYF
TRBD2	few	TRBV27	TRBJ2-2	TGTGCCAGCAGATTCGGGACTAGCAATGCCGGGGAGCTGTTTTTT	CASRFGTSNAGELFF
.	.	TRBV7-9	TRBJ2-7	TGTGCCAGCAGCAAATCGGGACGGCCCTACGAGCAGTACTTC	CASSKSGRPYEQYF
TRBD1	.	TRBV10-2	TRBJ1-5	TGCGCCAGTGGTACCGGGACAGGGGGCGGAAGCAATCAGCCCCAGCATTTT	CASGTGTGGGSNQPQHF
TRBD2	.	TRBV5-1	TRBJ2-4	TGCGCCAGCAGACCGGGACTAGCGGGAGGGGTAGCCAAAAACATTCAGTACTTC	CASRPGLAGGVAKNIQYF
.	.	TRBV11-2	TRBJ2-1	TGTGCCAGCAACCGGGGACCAAGCTCCTACAATGAGCAGTTCTTC	CASNRGPSSYNEQFF
.	.	TRBV11-2	TRBJ1-1	TGTGCCAGCAGCTTAGATATGGGGCTCTGGGCTTTCTTT	CASSLDMGLWAFF
TRBD2	.	TRBV7-2	TRBJ2-7	TGTGCCAGCAGTTCTGGGACTAGCGTCGGCGAGCAGTACTTC	CASSSGTSVGEQYF
.	.	TRBV19	TRBJ2-7	TGTGCCAGTAGTATTGTCTGGACAGACTACGAGCAGTACTTC	CASSIVWTDYEQYF
.	.	TRBV10-3	TRBJ2-1	TGTGCCATCAGGGCGGCGTACAATGAGCAGTTCTTC	CAIRAAYNEQFF
.	.	TRBV12-5	TRBJ2-1	TGTGCTAGTGGCCTCCCCGGGGAGAGTGAGCAGTTCTTC	CASGLPGESEQFF
.	.	TRBV28	TRBJ2-7	TGTGCCAGCAGTTTAAGGGGCTACGAGCAGTACTTC	CASSLRGYEQYF
TRBD1	.	TRBV5-1	TRBJ2-1	TGCGCCAGCAGCTCGGCCGGGACAGGGGTCTACAATGAGCAGTTCTTC	CASSSAGTGVYNEQFF
.	.	TRBV14	TRBJ2-5	TGTGCCAGCAGCAGTGGACTAAAAGAGACCCAGTACTTC	CASSSGLKETQYF
TRBD2	once	TRBV15	TRBJ2-1	TGTGCCGCCAGCGGGGGAAGACTATCCAATGAGCAGTTCTTC	CAASGGRLSNEQFF
TRBD2	once	TRBV4-3	TRBJ2-7	TGCGCCAGCAGCCCCCTAGCGGGGGGCCGCGAGCAGTACTTC	CASSPLAGGREQYF
TRBD1	.	TRBV9	TRBJ2-5	TGTGCCAGCAGCTGGGACAGTCATGAGACCCAGTACTTC	CASSWDSHETQYF
TRBD1	.	TRBV5-1	TRBJ2-7	TGCGCCAGCAGCTTGAGGTCGAGGGACAGGGTTTACGAGCAGTACTTC	CASSLRSRDRVYEQYF
.	.	TRBV19	TRBJ2-7	TGTGCCAGTCGGTTGACAGCGATCTCCTACGAGCAGTACTTC	CASRLTAISYEQYF
.	.	TRBV7-9	TRBJ2-2	TGTGCCAGCAGCACGGACAGAGACACCGGGGAGCTGTTTTTT	CASSTDRDTGELFF
TRBD1	.	TRBV28	TRBJ2-5	TGTGCCAGCCTTCCGGGACAGGGCGTAAAGACCCAGTACTTC	CASLPGQGVKTQYF
TRBD2	.	TRBV28	TRBJ2-7	TGTGCCAGCGCCCAGGGTGGGGCTAGCGGGGTCTACGAGCAGTACTTC	CASAQGGASGVYEQYF
.	.	TRBV6-5	TRBJ2-1	TGTGCCAGCAGTTCCGGCGTTACCTCCTACAATGAGCAGTTCTTC	CASSSGVTSYNEQFF
.	.	TRBV19	TRBJ2-3	TGTGCCAGTAGCATCGGCCCAGGGACAGATACGCAGTATTTT	CASSIGPGTDTQYF
.	once	TRBV11-2	TRBJ2-3	TGTGCCAGCAGCTTGGTAGGCCGACTAGATACGCAGTATTTT	CASSLVGRLDTQYF
TRBD1	once	TRBV11-2	TRBJ2-2	TGTGCCAGCAGCGTGGACAGGGTTGGTACCGGGGAGCTGTTTTTT	CASSVDRVGTGELFF
.	.	TRBV28	TRBJ1-5	TGTGCCAGCAGTTTATCCCCTGACGGTAGCAATCAGCCCCAGCATTTT	CASSLSPDGSNQPQHF
.	.	TRBV10-3	TRBJ2-7	TGTGCCATCAGTTCCCTGCCGCCCGAGCAGTACTTC	CAISSLPPEQYF
.	.	TRBV6-5	TRBJ2-5	TGTGCCATCAGACGTTCGGCTAGCCCCCAAGAGACCCAGTACTTC	CAIRRSASPQETQYF
.	.	TRBV19	TRBJ1-5	TGTGCCAGTAGTGGGATAAATCAGCCCCAGCATTTT	CASSGINQPQHF
.	.	TRBV12-5	TRBJ1-5	TGTGCTAGTGGTTTACGCCGGACCCCAATCAAGCAGCCCCAGCATTTT	CASGLRRTPIKQPQHF
TRBD1	.	TRBV4-3	TRBJ1-4	TGCGCCAGCAGCCAAGATGCCGCAGGGGGATTAGGTGAAAAACTGTTTTTT	CASSQDAAGGLGEKLFF
.	.	TRBV18	TRBJ2-7	TGTGCCAGCTCACCGCCCGACGGAAATTACGAGCAGTACTTC	CASSPPDGNYEQYF
.	once	TRBV20-1	TRBJ1-2	TGCAGTGAGCAGGTTCTAGCTGGCTACACCTTC	CSEQVLAGYTF
TRBD1	.	TRBV5-1	TRBJ1-2	TGCGCCAGCAGCTACGGACAGGGTTACTATGGCTACACCTTC	CASSYGQGYYGYTF
.	.	TRBV19	TRBJ2-7	TGTGCCAGTCGGCCGGGGACAACCGCCTACGAGCAGTACTTC	CASRPGTTAYEQYF
TRBD1	.	TRBV4-3	TRBJ1-2	TGCGCCAGCAGCCCTTCGGGACAGGCTGGGAACTATGGCTACACCTTC	CASSPSGQAGNYGYTF
.	.	TRBV28	TRBJ1-1	TGTGCCAGCAGTACCTCTCTTGAAGCTTTCTTT	CASSTSLEAFF
TRBD2	.	TRBV6-1	TRBJ2-7	TGTGCCAGCAGAACTAGCGGTCAAACCTACGAGCAGTACTTC	CASRTSGQTYEQYF
TRBD2	.	TRBV28	TRBJ2-2	TGTGCCAGCAGCGGGAGGACAACCGGGGAGCTGTTTTTT	CASSGRTTGELFF
TRBD1	.	TRBV9	TRBJ1-5	TGTGCCAGCAGCTCCGACAGGGGAGGACAGCCCCAGCATTTT	CASSSDRGGQPQHF
.	.	TRBV5-1	TRBJ2-1	TGCGCCAGCAGCTCGGACCCCTTTGCGGGCTACAATGAGCAGTTCTTC	CASSSDPFAGYNEQFF
TRBD2	once	TRBV5-1	TRBJ2-3	TGCGCCAGCAGCTTTACTAGCGGGAGTACAGATACGCAGTATTTT	CASSFTSGSTDTQYF
.	.	TRBV27	TRBJ2-5	TGTGCCAGCAGTCGACAGGCTTTGGGAGAGACCCAGTACTTC	CASSRQALGETQYF
TRBD1	.	TRBV5-1	TRBJ2-2	TGCGCCAGCAGCTTCCACGGACAGGGGGCCAACGGGGAGCTGTTTTTT	CASSFHGQGANGELFF
.	.	TRBV28	TRBJ2-7	TGTGCCAGCAGTTTATTACAGGGTGGGACCTACGAGCAGTACTTC	CASSLLQGGTYEQYF
.	.	TRBV18	TRBJ1-1	TGTGCCAGCTCACCATGGGGTCCGGGGAACACTGAAGCTTTCTTT	CASSPWGPGNTEAFF
.	.	TRBV7-2	TRBJ2-7	TGTGCCAGCAGCCGGGAGAGTTACTACGAGCAGTACTTC	CASSRESYYEQYF